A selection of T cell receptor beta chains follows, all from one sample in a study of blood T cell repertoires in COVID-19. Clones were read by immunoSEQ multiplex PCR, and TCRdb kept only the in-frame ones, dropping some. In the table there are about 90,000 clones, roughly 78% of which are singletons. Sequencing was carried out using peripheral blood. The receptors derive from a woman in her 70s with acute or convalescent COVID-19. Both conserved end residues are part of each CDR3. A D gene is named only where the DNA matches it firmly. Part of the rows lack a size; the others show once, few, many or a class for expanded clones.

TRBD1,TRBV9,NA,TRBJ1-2,TGTGCCAGCAGCGTAGGGCCGACGGGACAGCTTAACTATGGCTACACCTTC,CASSVGPTGQLNYGYTF
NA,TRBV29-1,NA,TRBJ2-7,TGCAGCGTTGAGGGAGCGTTCGAGCAGTACTTC,CSVEGAFEQYF
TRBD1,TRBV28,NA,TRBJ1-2,TGTGCCAGCAGTTCCAGGGGGCGCCCCGGTGGCTACACCTTC,CASSSRGRPGGYTF
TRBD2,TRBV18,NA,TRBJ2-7,TGTGCCAGCTCACAATCTCCGGGAAGAGCGGGGGAGCAGTACTTC,CASSQSPGRAGEQYF
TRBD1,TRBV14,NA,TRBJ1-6,TGTGCCAGCAGCCAGGGGACAGGGGCGAATTCACCCCTCCACTTT,CASSQGTGANSPLHF
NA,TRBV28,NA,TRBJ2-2,TGTGCCAGCAGTTTCCCAGGGGTTAGTACCGGGGAGCTGTTTTTT,CASSFPGVSTGELFF
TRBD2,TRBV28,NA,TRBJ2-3,TGTGCCAGCAGCCCTAGCGGGGGGAACACAGATACGCAGTATTTT,CASSPSGGNTDTQYF
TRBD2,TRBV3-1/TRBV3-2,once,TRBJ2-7,TGTGCCAGCAGCCAAGGGTTAGCGGGAAACCACGAGCAGTACTTC,CASSQGLAGNHEQYF
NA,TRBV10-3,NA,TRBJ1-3,TGTGCCATCATGTCTTTCTCTGGAAACACCATATATTTT,CAIMSFSGNTIYF
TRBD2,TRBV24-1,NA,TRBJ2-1,TGTGCCACCAGTGAAAGGGGACTAGCGGGAGTTAGTGAGCAGTTCTTC,CATSERGLAGVSEQFF
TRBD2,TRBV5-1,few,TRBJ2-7,TGCGCCAGCAGCATAACTAGCGGGGACTACGAGCAGTACTTC,CASSITSGDYEQYF
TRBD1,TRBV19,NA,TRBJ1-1,TGTGCCAGTATGGTGACAGGGGTTTGGACTGAAGCTTTCTTT,CASMVTGVWTEAFF
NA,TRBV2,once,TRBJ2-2,TGTGCCAGCAGTGAGACTTCAGCGAACACCGGGGAGCTGTTTTTT,CASSETSANTGELFF
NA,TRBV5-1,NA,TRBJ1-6,TGCGCCAGCAGCTTTAATCCAGTGGAGGAGAATTCACCCCTCCACTTT,CASSFNPVEENSPLHF
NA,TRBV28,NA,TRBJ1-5,TGTGCCAGCAGCACCCCCGGGGGAGGCAATCAGCCCCAGCATTTT,CASSTPGGGNQPQHF
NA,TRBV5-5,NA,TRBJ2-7,TGTGCCAGCAGCTTGCTACCCTCCTACGAGCAGTACTTC,CASSLLPSYEQYF
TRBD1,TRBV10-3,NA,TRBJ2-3,TGTGCCATCAGGGACAGGGGAGGGGGCACAGATACGCAGTATTTT,CAIRDRGGGTDTQYF
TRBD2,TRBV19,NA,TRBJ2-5,TGTGCCAGTAGTATCGAGGGGACGGGACTAGCGGGACAAGAGACCCAGTACTTC,CASSIEGTGLAGQETQYF
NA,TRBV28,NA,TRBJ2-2,TGTGCCAGCAGTAGACAGAACACCGGGGAGCTGTTTTTT,CASSRQNTGELFF
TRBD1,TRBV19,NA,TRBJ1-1,TGTGCCAGTAGTATTTTTTCAGGGGGGACTGAAGCTTTCTTT,CASSIFSGGTEAFF
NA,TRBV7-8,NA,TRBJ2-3,TGTGCCAGCAGCTTAGGCCCCACGGCGCAGTATTTT,CASSLGPTAQYF
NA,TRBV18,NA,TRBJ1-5,TGTGCCAGCTCACCACAAGCGGGGGGCGGTCAGCCCCAGCATTTT,CASSPQAGGGQPQHF
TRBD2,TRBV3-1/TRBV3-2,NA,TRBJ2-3,TGTGCCAGCAGCCAAGAGTTTAGCGGGAGGTTGGATACGCAGTATTTT,CASSQEFSGRLDTQYF
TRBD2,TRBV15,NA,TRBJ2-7,TGTGCCACCAGCAGAGGGGGTAGCGGGAGCCTATACGAGCAGTACTTC,CATSRGGSGSLYEQYF
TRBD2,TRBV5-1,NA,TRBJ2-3,TGCGCCAGCAGCTTTAGCGGGGGGGCGCGGGATACGCAGTATTTT,CASSFSGGARDTQYF
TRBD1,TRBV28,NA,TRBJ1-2,TGTGCCAGCAGTTTATCGGGCAGGGGGCAGGATGGCTACACCTTC,CASSLSGRGQDGYTF
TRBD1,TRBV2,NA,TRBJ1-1,TGTGCCAGCAATAAGGGGGCCCTGAACACTGAAGCTTTCTTT,CASNKGALNTEAFF
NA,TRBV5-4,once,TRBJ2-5,TGTGCCAGCACTAGGGGGTCTGGGGAGACCCAGTACTTC,CASTRGSGETQYF
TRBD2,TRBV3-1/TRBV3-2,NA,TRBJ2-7,TGTGCCAGCAGCCAAGATGGGACTAAGCAGTACTTC,CASSQDGTKQYF
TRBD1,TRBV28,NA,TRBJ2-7,TGTGCCAGCAGTCCTTACAGGGGCCGCACCTACGAGCAGTACTTC,CASSPYRGRTYEQYF
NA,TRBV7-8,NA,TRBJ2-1,TGTGCCAGCAGCTTAGGAAAGCCGAACGCTGAGCAGTTCTTC,CASSLGKPNAEQFF
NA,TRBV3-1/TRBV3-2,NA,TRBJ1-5,TGTGCCAGCAGCCAAGGTGCGATCAATCAGCCCCAGCATTTT,CASSQGAINQPQHF
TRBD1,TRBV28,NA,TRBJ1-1,TGTGCCAGTTGGACGGACAGGGAGGCTTTCTTT,CASWTDREAFF
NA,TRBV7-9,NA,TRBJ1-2,TGTGCCAGCAGCTTAAGTGGGGCTGAAGCTAACTATGGCTACACCTTC,CASSLSGAEANYGYTF
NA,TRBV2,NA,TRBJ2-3,TGTGCCAGCAGTGAATGGCGGGGAAGCACAGATACGCAGTATTTT,CASSEWRGSTDTQYF
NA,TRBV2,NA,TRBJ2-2,TGTGCCAGCAGTGAAGTCGGGGAACTCGGGGAGCTGTTTTTT,CASSEVGELGELFF
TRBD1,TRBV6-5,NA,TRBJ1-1,TGTGCCAGCAGGTCCATTCAGGGGGCTTTTGAAGCTTTCTTT,CASRSIQGAFEAFF
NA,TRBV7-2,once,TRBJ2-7,TGTGCCAGCAGCCCTGACATCTCCTACGAGCAGTACTTC,CASSPDISYEQYF
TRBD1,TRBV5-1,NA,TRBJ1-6,TGCGCCAGCAGCCGTACCCTGGGACAGGCGTCACCCCTCCACTTT,CASSRTLGQASPLHF
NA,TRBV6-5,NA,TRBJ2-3,TGTGCCAGCAGTTACTCCCGGGGCACAGATACGCAGTATTTT,CASSYSRGTDTQYF
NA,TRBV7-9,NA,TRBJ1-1,TGTGCCAGCAGCTTACAGAACACTGAAGCTTTCTTT,CASSLQNTEAFF
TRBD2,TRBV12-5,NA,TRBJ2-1,TGTGCTAGTGGTTGGGGACTAGCGGGCTCCTACAATGAGCAGTTCTTC,CASGWGLAGSYNEQFF
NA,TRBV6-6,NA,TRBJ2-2,TGTGCCAGCAGTTACGGCCTAGTGACCGGGGAGCTGTTTTTT,CASSYGLVTGELFF
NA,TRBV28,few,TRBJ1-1,TGTGCCACTATGGGGACATATGAAGCTTTCTTT,CATMGTYEAFF
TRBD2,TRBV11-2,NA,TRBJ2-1,TGTGCCAGCAGCTCTTTAGCGGGGGGGCATGAGCAGTTCTTC,CASSSLAGGHEQFF
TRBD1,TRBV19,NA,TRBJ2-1,TGTGCCAGTACAGCGACAGGGATCCACAATGAGCAGTTCTTC,CASTATGIHNEQFF
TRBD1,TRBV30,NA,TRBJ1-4,TGTGCCTGGAGTGGTCTGGGACAGCTTAATGAAAAACTGTTTTTT,CAWSGLGQLNEKLFF
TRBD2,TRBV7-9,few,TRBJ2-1,TGTGCCAGCAGTTCTCAGCTTGGGACTAGCGGGCGCTCCTACAATGAGCAGTTCTTC,CASSSQLGTSGRSYNEQFF
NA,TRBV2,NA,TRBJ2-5,TGTGCCAGCAGTGAAGGGTTGCTGGCAGGATATTTGGAGACCCAGTACTTC,CASSEGLLAGYLETQYF
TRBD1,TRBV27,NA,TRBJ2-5,TGTGCCAGCAGTTCCAGGGACAGGGAAGAGACCCAGTACTTC,CASSSRDREETQYF
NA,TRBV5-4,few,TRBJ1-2,TGTGCCAGCAGCTTGGGGGTCGGGAGTGGCTACACCTTC,CASSLGVGSGYTF